A selection of T cell receptor beta chains follows, all from one sample in a study of T cell responses to AZD1222 COVID-19 vaccine. The protocol was immunoSEQ multiplex PCR, while the TCRdb copy is restricted to in-frame clones and leaves out a portion. Among some 140,000 clones, over 90% were seen once, and the ten largest hold 1.5% to 2%. Sequencing was performed on peripheral blood, taken on day 0 of AZD1222 vaccination. Source of these receptors: an adult in good health. Both conserved end residues are part of each CDR3. Fields, in order: J gene, V gene, clone size, D gene, CDR3 DNA, CDR3 protein. The D gene is left open where the match is weak. Not every row has a clone size; where given, it reads once, few, many or a size class.

>TRBJ2-5|TRBV2|.|.
TGTGCCAGCAGGACAAATGTGGACACGACCCAGTACTTC
CASRTNVDTTQYF
>TRBJ1-1|TRBV6-5|.|.
TGTGCCAGCAGCCCGGACTCGAACACTGAAGCTTTCTTT
CASSPDSNTEAFF
>TRBJ2-6|TRBV5-1|.|.
TGCGCCAGCAGCTTGGCCCCGGTCTCTGGGGCCAACGTCCTGACTTTC
CASSLAPVSGANVLTF
>TRBJ1-2|TRBV6-5|.|.
TGTGCCAGCAGTCAGACCGGGACCTCCGGGGGGGGCTACACCTTC
CASSQTGTSGGGYTF
>TRBJ1-5|TRBV24-1|.|.
TGTGCCACCAGTGACGGGGCGGTGCAGCCCCAGCATTTT
CATSDGAVQPQHF
>TRBJ2-5|TRBV6-5|.|.
TGTGCCAGCGGGGGCGGTAGCGGACAAGAGACCCAGTACTTC
CASGGGSGQETQYF
>TRBJ1-6|TRBV3-1/TRBV3-2|few|TRBD1
TGTGCCAGCAGCCAAGGGACAGGGGGGTCACCCCTCCACTTT
CASSQGTGGSPLHF
>TRBJ2-5|TRBV4-3|.|TRBD2
TGCGCCAGCAGCCAAGGGACTAGCGGAGACCAGGGGGAGACCCAGTACTTC
CASSQGTSGDQGETQYF
>TRBJ1-3|TRBV9|.|TRBD1
TGTGCCAGCAGCCTTCAGACAGGGCTGGGAAACACCATATATTTT
CASSLQTGLGNTIYF
>TRBJ2-3|TRBV28|.|.
TGTGCCAGCAGTTTATCCTCTGGAGGGTGGGGTACGCAGTATTTT
CASSLSSGGWGTQYF
>TRBJ1-1|TRBV18|.|.
TGTGCCAGCTCACCCGGGGTGGACAGACAGAACACTGAAGCTTTCTTT
CASSPGVDRQNTEAFF
>TRBJ2-1|TRBV6-5|.|.
TGTGCCAGCAGCCTAAGGAGGGAGAGGCATGAGCAGTTCTTC
CASSLRRERHEQFF
>TRBJ1-2|TRBV30|few|.
TGTGCCTCAGGGTTCGACTATGGCTACACCTTC
CASGFDYGYTF
>TRBJ2-2|TRBV29-1|.|TRBD1
TGCAGCGTTGGGACAGGGGGCTACACCGGGGAGCTGTTTTTT
CSVGTGGYTGELFF
>TRBJ1-1|TRBV7-6|.|.
TGTGCCAGCAGCTTAGCCATCGGGTGGGGGGCCGACCTTGAAGCTTTCTTT
CASSLAIGWGADLEAFF
>TRBJ2-3|TRBV5-1|.|TRBD2
TGCGCCAGCAGCGCCCGTAGCGGGGGGCGACCCGGCACGCAGTATTTT
CASSARSGGRPGTQYF
>TRBJ2-5|TRBV23-1|.|.
TGCGCCAGCAGTCAACCCAGCGGAAAAGGGACCCAGTACTTC
CASSQPSGKGTQYF
>TRBJ1-3|TRBV9|.|.
TGTGCCAGCACTCTGTCTGGAAACACCATATATTTT
CASTLSGNTIYF
>TRBJ2-6|TRBV15|.|TRBD2
TGTGCCACCAGCAGCCCCTGGGGGGGAACTGGGGCCAACGTCCTGACTTTC
CATSSPWGGTGANVLTF
>TRBJ1-4|TRBV6-5|.|.
TGTGCCAGCAGTTACTCGGGCGGGGCGAATGAAAAACTGTTTTTT
CASSYSGGANEKLFF
>TRBJ2-7|TRBV10-3|once|.
TGTGCCATCAGTGACTCAGGGACTCGGGAGTACGAGCAGTACTTC
CAISDSGTREYEQYF
>TRBJ1-1|TRBV28|.|TRBD1
TGTGCCAGCAGAACCCAGACAGGGACTGAAGCTTTCTTT
CASRTQTGTEAFF
>TRBJ1-6|TRBV30|.|.
TGTGCCTGGAGTGTCGGGGACTCATTTGGCGATTCACCCCTCCACTTT
CAWSVGDSFGDSPLHF
>TRBJ2-2|TRBV6-5|few|.
TGTGCCAGCAGGGGACCAGGCGACACCGGGGAGCTGTTTTTT
CASRGPGDTGELFF
>TRBJ1-6|TRBV5-1|.|.
TGCGCCAGCAGCTTGGCCCCACAGAGGTATAATTCACCCCTCCACTTT
CASSLAPQRYNSPLHF
>TRBJ1-1|TRBV29-1|.|.
TGCAGCGTTGATAACGGGTGGAACACTGAAGCTTTCTTT
CSVDNGWNTEAFF
>TRBJ2-7|TRBV7-2|.|.
TGTGCCAGCAGCTTAGGAGTGGACCTCGAGCAGTACTTC
CASSLGVDLEQYF
>TRBJ1-1|TRBV11-3|.|TRBD1
TGTGCCAGCAGCCCAGGGGGCGCTTCGAACACTGAAGCTTTCTTT
CASSPGGASNTEAFF
>TRBJ1-4|TRBV4-1|.|.
TGCGCCAGCAGCCAAGATCAACATTCCGGTCGAAATGAAAAACTGTTTTTT
CASSQDQHSGRNEKLFF
>TRBJ2-2|TRBV11-3|.|.
TGTGCCACCAGGAGGTCCCTGGGGGGCGGGGAGCTGTTTTTT
CATRRSLGGGELFF
>TRBJ2-7|TRBV3-1/TRBV3-2|.|.
TGTGCCAGCAGCCCCCTAGACAGACCCACCTACGAGCAGTACTTC
CASSPLDRPTYEQYF
>TRBJ2-5|TRBV5-1|.|.
TGCGCCAGCAGCTTGGAAGGGGGTCAAGAGACCCAGTACTTC
CASSLEGGQETQYF
>TRBJ2-2|TRBV6-4|.|TRBD2
TGTGCCAGCAGTGACTCAGGGACTAGCGAGAACACCGGGGAGCTGTTTTTT
CASSDSGTSENTGELFF
>TRBJ2-2|TRBV4-2|.|.
TGTGCCAGCAGCCACGGACAGTACACCGGGGAGCTGTTTTTT
CASSHGQYTGELFF
>TRBJ1-6|TRBV4-2|.|TRBD1
TGTGCCAGCAGCCACGGAGGACAGGCGTCTGGCTCACCCCTCCACTTT
CASSHGGQASGSPLHF
>TRBJ2-1|TRBV2|.|.
TGTGCCAGCACCCGACAGGGAGGGGTGGTGGATGAGCAGTTCTTC
CASTRQGGVVDEQFF
>TRBJ2-1|TRBV28|.|TRBD2
TGTGCCAGCAGTTTTGCGGGAGCCTTAATGGGTGTAGAGTTCTTC
CASSFAGALMGVEFF
>TRBJ2-1|TRBV28|.|.
TGTGCCAGCATTTCGTCCTCCGGGACTCCCCTAAGAGGGGAGCAGTTCTTC
CASISSSGTPLRGEQFF
>TRBJ1-4|TRBV13|.|.
TGTGCCAGCAGCTCCGGAGGAAAACTGTTTTTT
CASSSGGKLFF
>TRBJ2-7|TRBV11-2|.|TRBD2
TGTGCCAGCAGACGGTTGGGCGGGAGAGGTGTCGGGCAGTACTTC
CASRRLGGRGVGQYF